Listed here is a single T cell receptor beta chain. A read error may account for a junction end that differs from germline. Germline CDR1 is SNHLY and CDR2 is FYNNEI. The CDR3 loop spans 14 amino acids. This record belongs to a study of blood T cell repertoires in COVID-19. Assay used: immunoSEQ multiplex PCR; TCRdb lists only in-frame clones, some missing. The sample shows around 500,000 clones, roughly 85% of them seen only once. The sample taken for sequencing was peripheral blood. The chain joins TRBV2 to TRBJ1-2, with D tentatively TRBD1 (6 bases). This sequence was found in a human donor in a cohort sampled during active COVID-19. For the CDR3, the DNA is TGTGCCAGCAGTGAAACGGGAAGGGGGGGAGACAGCGGTTTC. This codes for CASSETGRGGDSGF.